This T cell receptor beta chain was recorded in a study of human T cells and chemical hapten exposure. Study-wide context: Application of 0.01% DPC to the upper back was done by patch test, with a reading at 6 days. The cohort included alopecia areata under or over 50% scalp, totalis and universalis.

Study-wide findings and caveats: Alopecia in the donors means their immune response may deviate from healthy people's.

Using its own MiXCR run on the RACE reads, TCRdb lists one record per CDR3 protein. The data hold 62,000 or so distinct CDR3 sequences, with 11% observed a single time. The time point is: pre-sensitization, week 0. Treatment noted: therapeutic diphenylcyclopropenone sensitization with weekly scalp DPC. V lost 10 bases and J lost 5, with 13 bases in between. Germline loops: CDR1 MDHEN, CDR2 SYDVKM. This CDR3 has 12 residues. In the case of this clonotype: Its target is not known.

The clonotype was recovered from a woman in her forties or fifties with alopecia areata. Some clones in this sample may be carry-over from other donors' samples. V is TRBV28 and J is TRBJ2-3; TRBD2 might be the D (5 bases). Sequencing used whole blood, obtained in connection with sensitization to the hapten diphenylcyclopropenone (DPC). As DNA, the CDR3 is TGTGCCATTGGAGGTAGCGTAGATACGCAGTATTTT. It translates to CAIGGSVDTQYF.